Each of the 28 T cell receptor beta chains below was sequenced from the same sample in a study of identical twins. Each CDR3 protein is one row after TCRdb ran MiXCR on the 5' RACE reads. Here the sample spans over 200,000 distinct CDR3 sequences, about 10% being singletons. Sequencing was carried out using memory T cells sorted from blood. All receptors come from a man aged 50 or older in good health.

This chain links TRBV5-1 with TRBJ1-3; D remains unclear. Trimming removed 0 bases from V and 0 bases from J, with 10 bases in between. The CDR3 is 16 amino acids. Germline loops: CDR1 SGHRS, CDR2 YFSETQ. CDR3 DNA: TGCGCCAGCAGCTTGGAAGGAGGAAGCTCTGGAAACACCATATATTTT. Translating gives CASSLEGGSSGNTIYF.

This clonotype was counted at least ten times. This chain joins TRBV6-1 and TRBJ2-1; the D is unclear. V lost 6 bases to trimming and J lost 2 bases, with 14 bases between them. The germline gives CDR1 MNHNS, CDR2 SASEGT. The CDR3 spans 15 residues. The chain's CDR3 is CASSPPGGTYNEQFF. CDR3 DNA: TGTGCCAGCAGCCCGCCCGGTGGAACCTACAATGAGCAGTTCTTC.

This clonotype was found a few times. The chain carries TRBV5-6 and TRBJ2-7; D possibly corresponds to TRBD1 (6 bases). The V gene's germline CDR1 is SGHDT and CDR2 YYEEEE. Trimming stripped 4 bases from V and 1 base from J, with 15 bases between. CDR3 length: 15 amino acids. In DNA form, the CDR3 reads TGTGCCAGCAGCCCCGACCTACAGGGATCCTACGAGCAGTACTTC. Amino acid sequence: CASSPDLQGSYEQYF.

This clonotype occurred a few times. The V and J genes are TRBV5-1 and TRBJ2-7, with a possible D match to TRBD1 (5 bases). The CDR3 has 15 amino acids. V shed 4 bases and J shed 6 bases, with 20 bases lying between them. CDR1 and CDR2 from the germline V gene are SGHRS and YFSETQ. CDR3 sequence (DNA): TGCGCCAGCAGCGCCGGGCAAACAGGTGCGGTCGAGCAGTACTTC. Encoded protein: CASSAGQTGAVEQYF.

The chain is built from TRBV3-1 and TRBJ2-1, with 9 positions matching TRBD2. Losses at the gene ends were 6 bases for V and 6 bases for J; bases not matched to a gene: 12. The CDR3 runs 16 residues. Germline assignment: CDR1 LGHDT and CDR2 YNNKEL (reference sequence). The CDR3 nucleotides are TGTGCCAGCAGGCAGGCCGGGACTAGCATTGCCAATGAGCAGTTCTTC. It is translated as CASRQAGTSIANEQFF.

This clonotype has ten or more counts. The V and J genes are TRBV20-1 and TRBJ2-1; TRBD2 is a possible D gene (5 bases). This CDR3 region has 15 residues. Germline CDR1 and CDR2: DFQATT and SNEGSKA (reference sequence). Trimming left V 3 bases short and J 7 bases short, with 19 bases between. The CDR3 DNA follows: TGCAGTGCTAGGGACCCTAGAGGCGGGCGAAATGAGCAGTTCTTC. Its translation: CSARDPRGGRNEQFF.

This clonotype appeared a few times. V and J are TRBV12-3 or TRBV12-4 and TRBJ2-5; 8 nucleotides line up with TRBD1. V lost 6 bases to trimming and J lost 5 bases; unmatched junction nucleotides: 8. The CDR3 is made up of 14 amino acids. The CDR3 nucleotides are TGTGCCAGCAGCATCAGGGGGCTCAGGGAGACCCAGTACTTC. Protein product: CASSIRGLRETQYF.

Ten or more counts support this clonotype. The gene calls are TRBV7-9 and TRBJ2-1; D is unclear. The CDR3 loop spans 12 amino acids. V shed 1 base and J shed 6 bases, with 4 bases lying between them. Germline CDR1 SEHNR, CDR2 FQNEAQ (reference sequence). CDR3 in DNA: TGTGCCAGCAGCTTAGTGGGCAATGAGCAGTTCTTC. It yields the protein CASSLVGNEQFF.

This clonotype was detected ten times or more. This chain connects TRBV4-1 to TRBJ2-5; D could derive from TRBD1 or TRBD2 (5 bases each). Between the trimmed V and J ends, which lost 4 bases and 2 bases, there was a span of 11 bases. The CDR3 contains 14 residues. Germline loops: CDR1 MGHRA, CDR2 YSYEKL. This CDR3 is CASSRGRLQETQYF. The CDR3 DNA sequence: TGCGCCAGCAGCCGGGGACGGCTTCAAGAGACCCAGTACTTC.

Comments on this clonotype: Being one base from a much bigger clone, this may be a read error. The chain links TRBV20-1 to TRBJ1-5; TRBD1 might be the D (5 bases). Germline CDR1 reads DFQATT; CDR2 reads SNEGSKA (reference sequence). The CDR3 runs to 14 residues. Written as DNA, the CDR3 is TGCAGTGCTAGCCTGCCCCGGGGCAATCAGCCCGAGCATTTT. Its translation: CSASLPRGNQPEHF.

Ten or more counts support this clonotype. This chain uses TRBV4-2 with TRBJ2-1, with D possibly being TRBD2 (5 bases). Germline V gene lookup returns CDR1 LGHNA and CDR2 YNFKEQ. The CDR3 totals 17 residues. Trimming took off 0 bases at V and 2 bases at J, with 14 bases between the two ends. CDR3 loop: CASSQDRASLAYNEQFF. The CDR3 DNA sequence: TGTGCCAGCAGCCAAGATCGGGCTAGCCTCGCCTACAATGAGCAGTTCTTC.

This clonotype occurred a few times. J is TRBJ2-5 and V is TRBV2, with D perhaps TRBD1 or TRBD2 (5 bases each). This CDR3 has 15 amino acids. V lost 2 bases, J lost 7 bases, and 17 bases lay in between. Germline V CDR1 and CDR2: SNHLY, FYNNEI. The CDR3 sequence is CASSESVRGGGTQYF. The CDR3 DNA follows: TGTGCCAGCAGTGAATCGGTTCGGGGTGGGGGGACCCAGTACTTC. The whole variable domain, filled in from reference TRBV2 and TRBJ2-5, reads EPEVTQTPSHQVTQMGQEVILRCVPISNHLYFYWYRQILGQKVEFLVSFYNNEISEKSEIFDDQFSVERPDGSNFTLKIRSTKLEDSAMYFCASSESVRGGGTQYFGPGTRLLVL.

This clonotype occurred a few times. The gene calls are TRBV14 and TRBJ2-7; a weak D match, TRBD1 (6 bases). This CDR3 contains 14 residues. Germline values: CDR1 SGHDN, CDR2 FVKESK. Trimming left V 5 bases short and J 9 bases short, with 20 bases between. In DNA, the CDR3 is TGTGCCAGCAGCTTTCGGGACACCTTTAAGGGGCAGTACTTC. As protein: CASSFRDTFKGQYF.

This clonotype showed up just a few times. This sequence joins TRBV6-5 and TRBJ2-5; a possible D gene is TRBD2 (6 bases). This CDR3 has 14 residues. Germline V gene sequence: CDR1 MNHEY, CDR2 SVGAGI. V was shortened by 2 bases and J by 2 bases, with 9 bases between the two germline ends. The CDR3 nucleotides read TGTGCCAGCAGTTACGTCCGGGGGCAAGAGACCCAGTACTTC. Amino acid sequence: CASSYVRGQETQYF.

The chain combines TRBV20-1 with TRBJ2-3; perhaps TRBD2 as D (6 bases). Per the germline V gene, CDR1 is DFQATT and CDR2 is SNEGSKA (reference sequence). V lost 5 bases to trimming and J lost 6 bases, with 27 bases between them. The CDR3 spans 17 residues. In DNA form, the CDR3 reads TGCAGTGCTCGGCCCATGGGGTTAACGGGGGTACGCGATACGCAGTATTTT. Protein: CSARPMGLTGVRDTQYF.

This clonotype was seen a few times. This chain links TRBV7-2 with TRBJ1-4; D is perhaps TRBD1 (6 bases). Germline CDR1 is SGHTA and CDR2 is FQGNSA. The germline V and J ends were trimmed by 2 bases and 8 bases, with 15 bases remaining between them. This CDR3 has 15 amino acids. CDR3 residues: CASSLIGGGQEKLFF. The CDR3 DNA reads TGTGCCAGCAGCTTAATAGGAGGGGGTCAAGAAAAACTGTTTTTT.

This clonotype was detected only a few times. J is TRBJ2-2 and V is TRBV6-1; D not certain. Germline loops: CDR1 MNHNS, CDR2 SASEGT. There are 14 residues in the CDR3. The V and J ends lost 1 base and 3 bases respectively, with 6 bases between them. DNA for the CDR3: TGTGCCAGCAGTGAAGGTAGATACACCGGGGAGCTGTTTTTT. Translating it yields CASSEGRYTGELFF.

This clonotype has a count of ten or more. V gene TRBV5-6 combines with J gene TRBJ2-3, with 9 nucleotides matching TRBD2. CDR3 size: 15 residues. CDR1 is SGHDT, CDR2 YYEEEE, per germline. V lost 1 base and J lost 6; bases outside the gene matches: 6. The CDR3 protein is CASSLRLAGSDTQYF. CDR3 coding DNA: TGTGCCAGCAGCTTGAGGCTAGCGGGGTCCGATACGCAGTATTTT.

The sample holds many counts of this clonotype. V is TRBV7-9 and J is TRBJ2-3, with TRBD1 as a possible D gene (6 bases). This CDR3 spans 16 amino acids. The V gene's germline CDR1 is SEHNR and CDR2 FQNEAQ (reference sequence). V was shortened by 6 bases and J by 6 bases, with 22 bases between the two germline ends. CDR3 nucleotide sequence: TGTGCCAGCAGAGCATCACAGGGAAAAAGGAAGGATACGCAGTATTTT. Translating it yields CASRASQGKRKDTQYF.

J is TRBJ2-5 and V is TRBV4-1; 16 bases fit TRBD2. Germline CDR1 and CDR2: MGHRA and YSYEKL. CDR3 size: 21 residues. Unmatched junction bases numbered 18, after V lost 4 bases and J lost 4 bases. In DNA, the CDR3 is TGCGCCAGCAGCCCCCGATTTACGAAAGGGACTAGCGGGGGGGCCTTAGAGACCCAGTACTTC. It translates to CASSPRFTKGTSGGALETQYF.

In its sample, this clonotype was seen many times. This chain uses TRBV7-8 with TRBJ2-7, with TRBD1 as a possible D gene (6 bases). This CDR3 region has 15 residues. Trimming took off 2 bases at V and 3 bases at J, with 14 bases between the two ends. Germline V gene data show CDR1 as SGHVS and CDR2 as FQNEAQ. CDR3 sequence (DNA): TGTGCCAGCAGCTTAAGTTCCAGCAGGGGCTACGAGCAGTACTTC. It codes for CASSLSSSRGYEQYF.

This clonotype came up many times. The chain carries TRBV20-1 and TRBJ1-4; a weak D match, TRBD1 (5 bases). In germline, CDR1 is DFQATT, CDR2 SNEGSKA (reference sequence). This CDR3 comprises 14 residues. Trimming removed 0 bases at V and 7 bases at J, with 12 bases between. CDR3: CSARDRSGGEKLFF. The CDR3 DNA is TGCAGTGCTAGAGATAGGAGTGGGGGTGAAAAACTGTTTTTT.

In its sample, this clonotype was seen many times. The CDR3, as DNA: TGCAGTGCTAGTGGCCCCGGTGTTACCAGGGAGACCCAGTACTTC. Protein: CSASGPGVTRETQYF. This sequence joins TRBV20-1 and TRBJ2-5; D unresolved. This CDR3 has 15 residues. Germline CDR1 is DFQATT and CDR2 is SNEGSKA (reference sequence). V shed 3 bases and J shed 5 bases, with 19 bases lying between them.

This clonotype was observed at least ten times. The chain links TRBV7-2 to TRBJ2-4, with D possibly TRBD2 on 6 matching bases. This CDR3 region has 14 residues. Germline V gives CDR1 SGHTA, CDR2 FQGNSA. Trimming pared 5 bases from V and 7 bases from J, leaving 15 bases between. CDR3: CASSRPEGGNIQYF. In nucleotides, the CDR3 is TGTGCCAGCAGCCGTCCGGAGGGCGGGAACATTCAGTACTTC.

This clonotype was observed a handful of times. The chain has TRBV6-2 or TRBV6-3 and TRBJ2-1; weak D call: TRBD2 (6 bases). V was clipped by 5 bases and J by 9 bases, with 8 bases between them. From germline, CDR1 is MNHEY and CDR2 SVGEGT. This CDR3 has 11 residues. DNA of the CDR3: TGTGCCAGCAGTCACGGGGGTGAGCAGTTCTTC. Encoded protein: CASSHGGEQFF.

The genes are TRBV28 and TRBJ2-1; D ambiguous. The germline V and J ends were trimmed by 2 bases and 10 bases, with 9 bases remaining between them. This CDR3 region has 12 residues. Germline values: CDR1 MDHEN, CDR2 SYDVKM. This CDR3 reads CASSLTQWEQFF. CDR3 DNA sequence: TGTGCCAGCAGTTTAACACAGTGGGAGCAGTTCTTC.

The chain has TRBV9 and TRBJ2-2; the D gene could be TRBD1 or TRBD2 (5 bases each). With 0 bases removed from V and 4 bases from J, the gap between germline ends came to 13 bases. CDR3 length: 16 residues. CDR1 and CDR2 from the germline V gene are SGDLS and YYNGEE. The CDR3 DNA follows: TGTGCCAGCAGCGTAGAAGGCTCTGGGGGCACCGGGGAGCTGTTTTTT. This sequence encodes CASSVEGSGGTGELFF.

V usage is TRBV3-1 and J usage is TRBJ1-2; tentatively, D is TRBD1 (5 bases). The CDR3 contains 17 residues. V was shortened by 3 bases and J by 8 bases, with 25 bases between the two germline ends. Germline-derived CDR1 and CDR2 are LGHDT and YNNKEL (reference sequence). The CDR3 spells CASSHLVTAGPRGGYTF. The CDR3 nucleotides read TGTGCCAGCAGCCATCTGGTTACGGCGGGGCCTCGAGGCGGCTACACCTTC.